A selection of T cell receptor beta chains follows, all from one sample in a study of T-cell memory formation after mild COVID-19. TCRdb independently ran MiXCR on the 5' RACE reads; one entry per CDR3 protein. The sample yields approximately 440,000 distinct CDR3 sequences, around 20% seen once. The sample taken for sequencing was PBMCs or a T cell subset sorted from them (not recorded which). Every receptor here comes from an adult woman who had mild COVID-19 (a few samples of this study predate the infection). Cell type and time point are not known. Each CDR3 is given with its conserved first and last residue. Each record gives: D gene, V gene, clone size, J gene, CDR3 DNA, CDR3 protein. A D gene is named only where the DNA matches it firmly. Clone size is not always given. Where it is, it says once, few, many or a class for expanded clones.

>TRBD1|TRBV5-1|few|TRBJ2-7
TGCGCCAGTGGGCAGGGGGACAGGGACTCCTACGAGCAGTACTTC
CASGQGDRDSYEQYF
>TRBD2|TRBV7-2|few|TRBJ2-5
TGTGCCAGCAGCTCCGGACTAGTGGGCGGGGAGACCCAGTACTTC
CASSSGLVGGETQYF
>TRBD1|TRBV10-3|few|TRBJ1-1
TGTGCCATCAGTGAGTCGGGACAGGGGACTACTGAAGCTTTCTTT
CAISESGQGTTEAFF
>.|TRBV30|many|TRBJ1-6
TGTGCCTGGAGTGGGCAGGGAAATTCACCCCTCCACTTT
CAWSGQGNSPLHF
>TRBD2|TRBV10-3|.|TRBJ2-3
TGTGCCATCAGGATATCTAGCGGGGGGCACACCACAGATACGCAGTATTTT
CAIRISSGGHTTDTQYF
>TRBD1|TRBV12-3/TRBV12-4|many|TRBJ2-3
TGTGCCAGCAGTCCAAGGACAGGGACAGATACGCAGTATTTT
CASSPRTGTDTQYF
>.|TRBV5-1|few|TRBJ2-1
TGCGCCAGCAGCGCGACTAGTAACTACAATGAGCAGTTCTTC
CASSATSNYNEQFF
>TRBD1|TRBV25-1|few|TRBJ2-3
TGTGCCAGCAGTGAGACAGGGTTCGCGGATACGCAGTATTTT
CASSETGFADTQYF
>.|TRBV29-1|.|TRBJ2-3
TGCAGCGTTGATGACAGGGTGGTAAATCGGGGGCGCACAGATACGCAGTATTTT
CSVDDRVVNRGRTDTQYF
>.|TRBV11-2|many|TRBJ2-3
TGTGCCAGCAGCTTAGCGGGGGAGGCCCATTTT
CASSLAGEAHF
>.|TRBV4-3|many|TRBJ2-3
TGCGCCAGCAGCCAAGAAGGAGACTTTGGCAGAACAGATACGCAGTATTTT
CASSQEGDFGRTDTQYF